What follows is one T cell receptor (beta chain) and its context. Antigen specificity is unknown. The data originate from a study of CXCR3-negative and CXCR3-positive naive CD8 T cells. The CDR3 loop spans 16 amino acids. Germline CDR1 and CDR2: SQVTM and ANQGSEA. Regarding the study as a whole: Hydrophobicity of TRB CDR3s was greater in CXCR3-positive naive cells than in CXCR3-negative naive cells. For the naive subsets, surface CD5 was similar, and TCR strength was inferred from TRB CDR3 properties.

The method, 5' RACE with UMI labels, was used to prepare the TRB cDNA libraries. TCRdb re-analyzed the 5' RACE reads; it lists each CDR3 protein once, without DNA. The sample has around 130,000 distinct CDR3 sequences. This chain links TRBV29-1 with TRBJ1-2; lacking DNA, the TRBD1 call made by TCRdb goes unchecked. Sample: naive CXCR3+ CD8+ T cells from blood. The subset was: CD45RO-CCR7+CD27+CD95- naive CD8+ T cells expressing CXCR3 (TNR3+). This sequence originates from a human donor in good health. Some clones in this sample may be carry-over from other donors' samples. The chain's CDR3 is CSVDPFAGGQLDGYTF.